These T cell receptor beta chains were read from a single sample in a study of naive and memory T cell subsets. TCRdb itself ran the UMI-ligation and nested PCR reads through MiXCR, one entry per CDR3 protein. The data contain tens of thousands of distinct CDR3 sequences, roughly a tenth of them singletons. Sequencing was done on a sample of effector memory CD4+ T cells from blood. The receptors here all came from a human donor in good health. CDR3s leave out the opening cysteine and the closing phenylalanine or tryptophan. The order of the fields is J gene, V gene, CDR3 protein.

TRBJ1-2 TRBV3-1 ASSRQGQVDGYT
TRBJ1-1 TRBV2 ASEGARTEAF
TRBJ2-1 TRBV11-3 ASSLDLLAGGTYNEQF
TRBJ1-4 TRBV12-3/TRBV12-4 ASSQKKTGEGTEKLF
TRBJ2-1 TRBV24-1 ATSDITGTSARNEQF
TRBJ2-1 TRBV6-2/TRBV6-3 ASSYLAGAILPHNEQF
TRBJ1-5 TRBV6-1 ASSERGEPQH
TRBJ2-3 TRBV18 ASSRGTSGRTTTDTQY
TRBJ2-7 TRBV7-2 ASSLGLAGWDQLYEQY
TRBJ2-5 TRBV7-9 ASSLARDGETQY